A selection of T cell receptor beta chains follows, all from one sample in a study of beta chain features in type 1 diabetes. Data came from immunoSEQ multiplex PCR; TCRdb stores just in-frame clones and leaves some out. The table shows hundreds of thousands of clones, with roughly a sixth occurring only once. Sequencing was carried out using naive CD4+ T cells from blood. The source is a man aged 18 to 29 in good health. CDR3s include the opening cysteine and the closing phenylalanine or tryptophan. The D gene is left open where the match is weak. For some rows the clone size is stated as once, few or many, or as a class when expanded; others skip it.

v_gene: TRBV28; abundance: many; d_gene: TRBD1; j_gene: TRBJ1-2; CDR3aa: CASSVLGQGLVGGYTF; CDR3nt: TGTGCCAGCAGTGTTTTAGGACAGGGCTTAGTAGGAGGCTACACCTTC
v_gene: TRBV23-1; abundance: few; d_gene: -; j_gene: TRBJ2-2; CDR3aa: CASSHRARGRCAPGSCFF; CDR3nt: -
v_gene: TRBV2; abundance: -; d_gene: -; j_gene: TRBJ1-5; CDR3aa: CASRDRISNQPQHF; CDR3nt: TGTGCCAGCAGGGACAGAATAAGCAATCAGCCCCAGCATTTT
v_gene: TRBV30; abundance: few; d_gene: -; j_gene: TRBJ2-7; CDR3aa: CAWSVWAGLSYEQYF; CDR3nt: TGTGCCTGGAGTGTATGGGCAGGCCTTTCCTACGAGCAGTACTTC
v_gene: TRBV18; abundance: -; d_gene: TRBD1; j_gene: TRBJ2-7; CDR3aa: CASSPDRTSYEQYF; CDR3nt: TGTGCCAGCTCACCGGACAGGACTTCCTACGAGCAGTACTTC
v_gene: TRBV6-5; abundance: few; d_gene: TRBD1; j_gene: TRBJ2-7; CDR3aa: CASGQGYEQYF; CDR3nt: TGTGCCAGCGGACAGGGGTACGAGCAGTACTTC
v_gene: TRBV7-6; abundance: -; d_gene: -; j_gene: TRBJ2-7; CDR3aa: CASSLASPSDSSHYEQYF; CDR3nt: TGTGCCAGCAGCTTAGCATCTCCCTCAGACAGTTCCCACTACGAGCAGTACTTC
v_gene: TRBV9; abundance: few; d_gene: -; j_gene: TRBJ1-2; CDR3aa: CASSPPSLVANYGYTF; CDR3nt: TGTGCCAGCAGCCCTCCCAGCCTCGTAGCTAACTATGGCTACACCTTC
v_gene: TRBV19; abundance: few; d_gene: TRBD1; j_gene: TRBJ2-7; CDR3aa: CASSRLGQGQGFYEQYF; CDR3nt: TGTGCCAGTAGTCGACTTGGCCAGGGACAGGGGTTCTACGAGCAGTACTTC
v_gene: TRBV7-2; abundance: few; d_gene: TRBD1; j_gene: TRBJ2-7; CDR3aa: CASSLGQGLTYEQYF; CDR3nt: TGTGCCAGCAGCCTCGGACAGGGACTGACCTACGAGCAGTACTTC
v_gene: TRBV10-3; abundance: few; d_gene: -; j_gene: TRBJ2-1; CDR3aa: CASGRDRRSYNEQFF; CDR3nt: TGTGCCAGCGGGCGGGACAGACGATCCTACAATGAGCAGTTCTTC
v_gene: TRBV6-5; abundance: -; d_gene: -; j_gene: TRBJ1-2; CDR3aa: CASSGAKLNYGYTF; CDR3nt: TGTGCCAGCTCAGGGGCGAAACTAAACTATGGCTACACCTTC
v_gene: TRBV7-9; abundance: -; d_gene: -; j_gene: TRBJ1-3; CDR3aa: CASSFDLGNTIYF; CDR3nt: TGTGCCAGCAGCTTCGACCTTGGAAACACCATATATTTT
v_gene: TRBV18; abundance: -; d_gene: -; j_gene: TRBJ1-2; CDR3aa: CATSGGSNYGYTF; CDR3nt: TGTGCCACCTCGGGGGGCAGTAACTATGGCTACACCTTC
v_gene: TRBV5-1; abundance: -; d_gene: -; j_gene: TRBJ2-5; CDR3aa: CASSLGGSRETQYF; CDR3nt: TGCGCCAGCAGCTTGGGCGGGTCTCGGGAGACCCAGTACTTC
v_gene: TRBV28; abundance: -; d_gene: TRBD2; j_gene: TRBJ2-7; CDR3aa: CASERGGRPSYEQYF; CDR3nt: TGTGCCTCAGAAAGGGGCGGGAGACCTTCCTACGAGCAGTACTTC
v_gene: TRBV7-2; abundance: few; d_gene: -; j_gene: TRBJ2-5; CDR3aa: CASSLSLTETQYF; CDR3nt: TGTGCCAGCAGCTTAAGCTTGACGGAGACCCAGTACTTC
v_gene: TRBV30; abundance: -; d_gene: TRBD1; j_gene: TRBJ1-3; CDR3aa: CAWSPRAEDRKGKSGNTIYF; CDR3nt: TGTGCCTGGAGTCCCCGGGCCGAGGACAGGAAGGGCAAGTCTGGAAACACCATATATTTT
v_gene: TRBV4-3; abundance: -; d_gene: -; j_gene: TRBJ2-7; CDR3aa: CASSPRAGNYEQYF; CDR3nt: TGCGCCAGCAGCCCTCGGGCAGGGAACTACGAGCAGTACTTC
v_gene: TRBV7-9; abundance: once; d_gene: -; j_gene: TRBJ1-6; CDR3aa: CASSLMAAGTSPLHF; CDR3nt: TGTGCCAGCAGCTTAATGGCAGCCGGGACTTCACCCCTCCACTTT
v_gene: TRBV9; abundance: few; d_gene: -; j_gene: TRBJ1-1; CDR3aa: CASSVGGIGNTEAFF; CDR3nt: TGTGCCAGCAGCGTAGGAGGGATTGGGAACACTGAAGCTTTCTTT
v_gene: TRBV10-3; abundance: few; d_gene: -; j_gene: TRBJ2-7; CDR3aa: CAIRLGGQTYEQYF; CDR3nt: TGTGCCATCAGGTTGGGGGGCCAGACCTACGAGCAGTACTTC
v_gene: TRBV9; abundance: -; d_gene: -; j_gene: TRBJ2-7; CDR3aa: CASSVEVESYEQYF; CDR3nt: TGTGCCAGCAGCGTAGAAGTCGAGTCCTACGAGCAGTACTTC
v_gene: TRBV19; abundance: -; d_gene: TRBD1; j_gene: TRBJ1-2; CDR3aa: CASTRYRDRVQLYTF; CDR3nt: TGTGCCAGTACTCGATACCGGGACAGGGTACAGTTGTACACCTTC
v_gene: TRBV18; abundance: -; d_gene: TRBD1; j_gene: TRBJ2-5; CDR3aa: CASSLGQGLKTQYF; CDR3nt: TGTGCCAGCTCACTTGGACAGGGGCTCAAGACCCAGTACTTC
v_gene: TRBV4-1; abundance: few; d_gene: -; j_gene: TRBJ2-7; CDR3aa: CASGTPYEQYF; CDR3nt: TGCGCCTCCGGGACACCTTACGAGCAGTACTTC
v_gene: TRBV4-2; abundance: -; d_gene: -; j_gene: TRBJ2-7; CDR3aa: CASSQDLVLMDAYEQYF; CDR3nt: TGTGCCAGCAGCCAAGATCTGGTCCTTATGGACGCCTACGAGCAGTACTTC
v_gene: TRBV7-9; abundance: -; d_gene: -; j_gene: TRBJ2-3; CDR3aa: CASSHTGQTTDTQYF; CDR3nt: TGTGCCAGCAGCCACACAGGACAGACTACAGATACGCAGTATTTT
v_gene: TRBV28; abundance: few; d_gene: TRBD1; j_gene: TRBJ2-7; CDR3aa: CASSLGQGRNEQYF; CDR3nt: TGTGCCAGCAGTTTAGGACAGGGCAGAAACGAGCAGTACTTC
v_gene: TRBV29-1; abundance: -; d_gene: -; j_gene: TRBJ2-1; CDR3aa: CSVPGRRGYNEQFF; CDR3nt: TGCAGCGTTCCTGGGCGGAGGGGGTACAATGAGCAGTTCTTC
v_gene: TRBV4-3; abundance: -; d_gene: -; j_gene: TRBJ1-2; CDR3aa: CASSQDKGLYGYTF; CDR3nt: TGCGCCAGCAGCCAAGATAAAGGATTATATGGCTACACCTTC
v_gene: TRBV5-1; abundance: few; d_gene: TRBD1; j_gene: TRBJ2-7; CDR3aa: CASSSWTGGNEQYF; CDR3nt: TGCGCCAGCAGCTCCTGGACAGGGGGCAACGAGCAGTACTTC
v_gene: TRBV15; abundance: -; d_gene: -; j_gene: TRBJ1-4; CDR3aa: CATTGGNEKLFF; CDR3nt: TGTGCCACCACCGGGGGGAATGAAAAACTGTTTTTT
v_gene: TRBV9; abundance: -; d_gene: TRBD2; j_gene: TRBJ2-2; CDR3aa: CASSVVGGGPNTGELFF; CDR3nt: TGTGCCAGCAGCGTAGTAGGCGGGGGGCCGAACACCGGGGAGCTGTTTTTT
v_gene: TRBV19; abundance: few; d_gene: TRBD1; j_gene: TRBJ1-6; CDR3aa: CASRGDRGNSPLHF; CDR3nt: TGTGCCAGTAGGGGGGACAGGGGAAATTCACCCCTCCACTTT
v_gene: TRBV5-1; abundance: few; d_gene: -; j_gene: TRBJ2-7; CDR3aa: CASSSSGYEQYF; CDR3nt: TGCGCCAGCAGCTCGAGCGGCTACGAGCAGTACTTC
v_gene: TRBV7-2; abundance: -; d_gene: TRBD1; j_gene: TRBJ2-2; CDR3aa: CASRLRQGTGELFF; CDR3nt: TGTGCCAGCCGGCTCCGACAGGGAACCGGGGAGCTGTTTTTT
v_gene: TRBV14; abundance: -; d_gene: TRBD2; j_gene: TRBJ2-3; CDR3aa: CASRISGSTDTQYF; CDR3nt: TGTGCCAGCAGAATCAGCGGGAGTACAGATACGCAGTATTTT
v_gene: TRBV4-2; abundance: few; d_gene: -; j_gene: TRBJ2-1; CDR3aa: CASSQRFPSSYNEQFF; CDR3nt: TGTGCCAGCAGCCAGCGCTTTCCGAGCTCCTACAATGAGCAGTTCTTC
v_gene: TRBV25-1; abundance: -; d_gene: -; j_gene: TRBJ1-2; CDR3aa: CASSVQGRGNYGYTF; CDR3nt: TGTGCCAGCAGTGTCCAGGGTCGGGGCAACTATGGCTACACCTTC
v_gene: TRBV7-3; abundance: few; d_gene: TRBD1; j_gene: TRBJ2-1; CDR3aa: CASSLDRGANNEQFF; CDR3nt: TGTGCCAGCAGCCTGGACAGGGGGGCAAACAATGAGCAGTTCTTC
v_gene: TRBV7-9; abundance: -; d_gene: TRBD1; j_gene: TRBJ2-7; CDR3aa: CASTYRDRGPKEQYF; CDR3nt: TGTGCCAGCACATACCGGGACAGGGGGCCCAAGGAGCAGTACTTC
v_gene: TRBV7-9; abundance: -; d_gene: -; j_gene: TRBJ2-1; CDR3aa: CASSVIQGDSYNEQFF; CDR3nt: TGTGCCAGCAGCGTGATCCAGGGCGACTCCTACAATGAGCAGTTCTTC
v_gene: TRBV18; abundance: -; d_gene: TRBD1; j_gene: TRBJ1-1; CDR3aa: CASSRGGQGYTEAFF; CDR3nt: TGTGCCAGCTCACGGGGCGGACAGGGATACACTGAAGCTTTCTTT